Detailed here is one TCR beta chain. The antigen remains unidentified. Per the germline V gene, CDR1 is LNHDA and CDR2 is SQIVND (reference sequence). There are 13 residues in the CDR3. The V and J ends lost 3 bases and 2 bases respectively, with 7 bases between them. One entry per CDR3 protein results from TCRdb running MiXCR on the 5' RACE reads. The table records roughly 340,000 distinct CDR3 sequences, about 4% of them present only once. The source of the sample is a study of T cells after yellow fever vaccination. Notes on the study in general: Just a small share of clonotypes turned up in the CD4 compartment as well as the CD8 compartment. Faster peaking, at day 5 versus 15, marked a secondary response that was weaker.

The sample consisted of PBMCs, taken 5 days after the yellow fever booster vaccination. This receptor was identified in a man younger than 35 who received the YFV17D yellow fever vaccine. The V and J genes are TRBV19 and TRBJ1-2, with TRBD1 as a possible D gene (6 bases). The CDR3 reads CASSMTGNYGYTF. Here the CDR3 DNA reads TGTGCCAGTAGTATGACAGGCAACTATGGCTACACCTTC. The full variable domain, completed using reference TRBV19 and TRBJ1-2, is DGGITQSPKYLFRKEGQNVTLSCEQNLNHDAMYWYRQDPGQGLRLIYYSQIVNDFQKGDIAEGYSVSREKKESFPLTVTSAQKNPTAFYLCASSMTGNYGYTFGSGTRLTVV.